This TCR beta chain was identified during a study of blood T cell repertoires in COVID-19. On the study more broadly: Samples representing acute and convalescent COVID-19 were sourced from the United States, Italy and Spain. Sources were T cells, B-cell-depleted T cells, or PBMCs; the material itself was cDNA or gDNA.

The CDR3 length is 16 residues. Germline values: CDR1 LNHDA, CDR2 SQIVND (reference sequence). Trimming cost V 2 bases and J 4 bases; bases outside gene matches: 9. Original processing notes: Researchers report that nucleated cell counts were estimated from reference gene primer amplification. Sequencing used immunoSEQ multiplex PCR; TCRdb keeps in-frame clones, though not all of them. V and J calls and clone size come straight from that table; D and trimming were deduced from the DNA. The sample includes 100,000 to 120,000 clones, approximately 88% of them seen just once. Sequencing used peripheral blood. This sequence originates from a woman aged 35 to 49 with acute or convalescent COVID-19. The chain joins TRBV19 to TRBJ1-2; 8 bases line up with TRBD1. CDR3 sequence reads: CASSITQGALGYGYTF. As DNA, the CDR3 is TGTGCCAGTAGTATAACCCAGGGGGCGCTCGGCTATGGCTACACCTTC.